The 15 T cell receptor beta chains below come from one sample, sequenced in a study of blood T cells in healthy people across ages. The authors ran a second PCR of roughly 6 to 12 cycles using a sample-barcoded 5' primer and a J-beta primer mix. TCRdb reprocessed the 5' RACE reads with MiXCR, giving one entry per CDR3 protein. The sample has 1.8 million or so distinct CDR3 sequences, about 39% seen once. The material sequenced was blood. The source is a human donor in good health.

This clonotype has a handful of counts. The rearrangement joins TRBV5-5 to TRBJ2-3; maybe TRBD2 (7 bases). The CDR3 is made up of 15 amino acids. CDR1 is SGHKS, CDR2 YYEKEE, per germline (reference sequence). With 0 bases removed from V and 6 bases from J, the gap between germline ends came to 14 bases. The CDR3 here is CASSLEWGGMDTQYF. Written as DNA, the CDR3 is TGTGCCAGCAGCTTGGAATGGGGGGGCATGGATACGCAGTATTTT.

This chain connects TRBV7-2 to TRBJ2-7; tentatively, D is TRBD1 (6 bases). Trimming removed 0 bases from V and 7 bases from J, with 16 bases in between. Germline V gene sequence: CDR1 SGHTA, CDR2 FQGNSA. The CDR3 spans 15 residues. The CDR3: CASSLAGTHMGEQYF. For the CDR3, the DNA is TGTGCCAGCAGCTTAGCGGGGACACATATGGGTGAGCAGTACTTC.

This clonotype has a handful of counts. This chain joins TRBV13 and TRBJ1-1; 8 bases line up with TRBD1. V shed 5 bases and J 0 bases; nucleotides not matched to a gene: 8. The CDR3 runs to 16 residues. Germline CDR1 PRHDT, CDR2 FYEKMQ (reference sequence). Here the CDR3 reads CASSPRTGLMNTEAFF. The DNA for the CDR3 is TGTGCCAGCAGCCCAAGGACAGGGCTCATGAACACTGAAGCTTTCTTT. Full variable domain (rest looked up from reference TRBV13 and TRBJ1-1): AAGVIQSPRHLIKEKRETATLKCYPIPRHDTVYWYQQGPGQDPQFLISFYEKMQSDKGSIPDRFSAQQFSDYHSELNMSSLELGDSALYFCASSPRTGLMNTEAFFGQGTRLTVV.

In its sample, this clonotype was seen a few times. V is TRBV6-4 and J is TRBJ1-2, with a possible D match to TRBD1 (6 bases). In germline, CDR1 is MRHNA, CDR2 SNTAGT. V was clipped by 6 bases and J by 4 bases, with 12 bases between them. CDR3 length: 13 residues. The CDR3 nucleotides read TGTGCCAGCAGGGAGCCAGGGGTCTATGGCTACACCTTC. Its protein is CASREPGVYGYTF.

V is TRBV7-2 and J is TRBJ2-1; 7 bases match TRBD1. V lost 6 bases, J lost 12 bases, and 11 bases stayed unmatched. Germline V lookup: CDR1 SGHTA, CDR2 FQGNSA. The CDR3 length is 13 residues. CDR3 in DNA: TGTGCCAGCAGTTACAAAGACAGGGAGAGGCAGTTCTTC. Encoded protein: CASSYKDRERQFF. Complete variable domain (other parts from reference TRBV7-2 and TRBJ2-1): GAGVSQSPSNKVTEKGKDVELRCDPISGHTALYWYRQSLGQGLEFLIYFQGNSAPDKSGLPSDRFSAERTGGSVSTLTIQRTQQEDSAVYLCASSYKDRERQFFGPGTRLTVL.

This clonotype was detected many times. The rearrangement uses TRBV10-3 and TRBJ2-7; no clear D gene. Looked up from germline, CDR1 is ENHRY and CDR2 is SYGVKD. The CDR3 covers 11 residues. With 9 bases removed from V and 4 bases from J, the gap between germline ends came to 10 bases. Here the CDR3 reads CAITTGYEQYF. The DNA for the CDR3 is TGTGCCATAACGACTGGATACGAGCAGTACTTC.

The genes are TRBV7-9 and TRBJ2-7; a weak D match, TRBD1 (5 bases). This CDR3 contains 12 residues. V was shortened by 2 bases and J by 7 bases, with 9 bases between the two germline ends. Looked up from germline, CDR1 is SEHNR and CDR2 is FQNEAQ (reference sequence). The CDR3 sequence is CASSLLGVEQYF. In nucleotides, the CDR3 is TGTGCCAGCAGCTTATTAGGGGTGGAGCAGTACTTC.

The chain recombines TRBV10-3 with TRBJ2-1; D could derive from TRBD1 or TRBD2 (6 bases each). Trimming shortened V by 5 bases and J by 10 bases, and 18 bases separated the two germline ends. The germline V gene encodes CDR1 ENHRY and CDR2 SYGVKD. CDR3 length: 14 residues. The CDR3 sequence is CAISLLGGGREQFF. Written as DNA, the CDR3 is TGTGCCATCAGTCTATTAGGAGGGGGGCGGGAGCAGTTCTTC.

There are many counts of this clonotype. In DNA, the CDR3 is TGCGCCAGCAGCTTCATCGGAATGCGGGGGGTCTACAATGAGCAGTTCTTC. Residues: CASSFIGMRGVYNEQFF. This chain links TRBV5-1 with TRBJ2-1; 8 bases line up with TRBD2. Germline V CDR1 and CDR2: SGHRS, YFSETQ. The J segment lost 3 bases and the V segment lost 2 bases, leaving 10 bases of the junction unmatched. The CDR3 is 17 residues long.

This chain connects TRBV7-9 to TRBJ2-1; maybe TRBD1 (5 bases). The CDR3 spans 11 residues. The ends were cut back, 5 bases at V and 15 bases at J, with 14 bases in the middle. Germline assignment: CDR1 SEHNR and CDR2 FQNEAQ (reference sequence). The CDR3 here is CASSLTMGLFF. For the CDR3, the DNA is TGTGCCAGCAGCCTCACAATGGGGCTGTTCTTC.

V usage is TRBV11-2 and J usage is TRBJ1-2; D not resolved. Germline CDR1 and CDR2: SGHAT and FQNNGV. CDR3 length equals 13 residues. V lost 1 base and J 8 bases, leaving 11 bases between the germline ends. CDR3 DNA: TGTGCCAGCAGCTTAGGACATGCGAGGGGCTACACCTTC. Translation gives CASSLGHARGYTF.

V usage is TRBV5-4 and J usage is TRBJ1-2, with a tentative D call TRBD1 (6 bases). This CDR3 has 13 amino acids. Trimming cost V 10 bases and J 5 bases, with 18 bases left between them. Germline V gives CDR1 SGHNT, CDR2 YYREEE (reference sequence). The CDR3 spells CAGGTPRGYGYTF. DNA of the CDR3: TGTGCCGGAGGGACACCGAGAGGGTATGGCTACACCTTC. The whole variable domain, remainder taken from reference TRBV5-4 and TRBJ1-2, is ETGVTQSPTHLIKTRGQQVTLRCSSQSGHNTVSWYQQALGQGPQFIFQYYREEENGRGNFPPRFSGLQFPNYSSELNVNALELDDSALYLCAGGTPRGYGYTFGSGTRLTVV.

The rearrangement joins TRBV6-5 to TRBJ2-1; possible D gene TRBD1, 6 bases. Deletions cut 2 bases from V and 0 bases from J, with 8 bases between. Germline V gives CDR1 MNHEY, CDR2 SVGAGI. The CDR3 is 15 amino acids. As DNA, the CDR3 is TGTGCCAGCAGTTACCGGACAGACTCCTACAATGAGCAGTTCTTC. Its protein is CASSYRTDSYNEQFF.

J is TRBJ2-1 and V is TRBV6-5, with 13 positions matching TRBD2. Germline assignment: CDR1 MNHEY and CDR2 SVGAGI. CDR3 length equals 16 residues. V shed 5 bases and J 8 bases; nucleotides not matched to a gene: 9. The CDR3 DNA sequence: TGTGCCAGCAGTATCACCGGGACTAGCGGGGTAGATGAGCAGTTCTTC. Its protein is CASSITGTSGVDEQFF.

This rearrangement joins TRBV20-1 to TRBJ2-1; D unresolved. V was trimmed by 3 bases and J by 5 bases, leaving 17 bases between them. CDR1 is DFQATT, CDR2 SNEGSKA, per germline (reference sequence). CDR3 length equals 15 residues. The CDR3 DNA reads as TGCAGTGCTAGGATCTCTGGAATTATAAACAATGAGCAGTTCTTC. Residues: CSARISGIINNEQFF.